These 30 T cell receptor beta chains were sequenced from one sample in a study of cytomegalovirus exposure and HLA in healthy donors. Sequenced by immunoSEQ multiplex PCR; TCRdb stores in-frame clones only, minus some. The sample lists 100,000 to 150,000 clones, approximately 95% seen once, with about 1.8% in the top ten. Input material: PBMCs. These receptors were obtained from a man aged 18 to 29 in good health and CMV-seronegative.

The chain carries TRBV7-9 and TRBJ1-1; 9 bases are shared with TRBD1. The V gene's germline CDR1 is SEHNR and CDR2 FQNEAQ (reference sequence). After removal of 0 bases from V and 10 bases from J, the junction contained 12 bases not matched to a gene. This CDR3 spans 16 amino acids. The CDR3 region has the DNA TGTGCCAGCAGCTTAGCTCCGGGACAGGGTGATCTAGTAGCTTTCTTT. As protein: CASSLAPGQGDLVAFF. The full variable domain, its missing parts supplied by reference TRBV7-9 and TRBJ1-1, is DTGVSQNPRHKITKRGQNVTFRCDPISEHNRLYWYRQTLGQGPEFLTYFQNEAQLEKSRLLSDRFSAERPKGSFSTLEIQRTEQGDSAMYLCASSLAPGQGDLVAFFGQGTRLTVV.

The chain is built from TRBV4-3 and TRBJ2-3, with TRBD2 as a possible D gene (6 bases). Trimming shortened V by 0 bases and J by 5 bases, and 9 bases separated the two germline ends. The CDR3 is 14 amino acids. Germline V CDR1 and CDR2: LGHNA, YSLEER. The CDR3 DNA follows: TGCGCCAGCAGCCAAGAGCGGCGGGGAGATACGCAGTATTTT. It codes for CASSQERRGDTQYF.

The V call is TRBV28, the J call TRBJ2-2, with 11 bases that match TRBD2. In germline, CDR1 is MDHEN, CDR2 SYDVKM. The trim removed 6 bases at V and 6 bases at J, leaving 9 bases unmatched. The CDR3 runs 16 residues. CDR3 sequence: CASRYITSGSAGELFF. CDR3 in DNA: TGTGCCAGCAGATATATCACTAGCGGGAGTGCCGGGGAGCTGTTTTTT.

This clone appeared a single time. This chain uses TRBV27 with TRBJ1-1; a possible D gene is TRBD1 (5 bases). CDR3 length equals 17 residues. V was trimmed by 4 bases and J by 4 bases, leaving 22 bases between them. Germline-derived CDR1 and CDR2 are MNHEY and SMNVEV (reference sequence). Here the CDR3 reads CASSSLGEARGGTEAFF. The CDR3 DNA sequence: TGTGCCAGCAGTTCGCTGGGGGAGGCCCGGGGGGGCACTGAAGCTTTCTTT.

The rearrangement joins TRBV5-6 to TRBJ2-3, with D possibly being TRBD1 (5 bases). This CDR3 has 14 residues. Germline CDR1 and CDR2: SGHDT and YYEEEE. Trimming removed 0 bases from V and 4 bases from J, with 9 bases in between. CDR3 bases: TGTGCCAGCAGCTTGGATCTACAGGCAGATACGCAGTATTTT. This translates into CASSLDLQADTQYF.

The V and J genes are TRBV19 and TRBJ1-1; possible D gene TRBD1, 5 bases. Trimming stripped 6 bases from V and 1 base from J, with 12 bases between. The CDR3 is 14 residues long. CDR1 and CDR2 from the germline V gene are LNHDA and SQIVND (reference sequence). CDR3 in amino acids: CASRVQGANTEAFF. The CDR3, as DNA: TGTGCCAGTAGGGTCCAGGGCGCGAACACTGAAGCTTTCTTT.

The rearrangement uses TRBV5-1 and TRBJ2-3; 7 nucleotides align to TRBD2. The V gene end was trimmed by 4 bases and the J gene end by 0 bases; junction bases not matched to a gene: 14. The CDR3 covers 18 residues. From germline, CDR1 is SGHRS and CDR2 YFSETQ. CDR3 region: CASSASHTGTTSTDTQYF. The CDR3 DNA reads as TGCGCCAGCAGCGCTTCCCACACGGGGACTACTAGCACAGATACGCAGTATTTT.

The chain links TRBV7-8 to TRBJ2-1; 7 bases are a match to TRBD1. CDR3 length: 16 amino acids. V lost 2 bases to trimming and J lost 12 bases; unmatched junction nucleotides: 16. CDR1 and CDR2 (germline): SGHVS, FQNEAQ. The CDR3 spells CASSLSSGTEGSSQFF. CDR3 DNA sequence: TGTGCCAGCAGCTTATCTTCCGGGACAGAAGGTTCCTCGCAGTTCTTC.

The V gene is TRBV12-2, the J gene TRBJ1-1. TRBV12-2 is given as a pseudogene. The CDR3 covers 17 residues. The CDR3 nucleotides read TGTGCAAGTCGCTGCGTGATAGTTAGGCGGGGGGCCGGGGGGACTTTCTTT. Translated, it gives CASRCVIVRRGAGGTFF.

The chain couples TRBV7-3 to TRBJ2-3; D possibly corresponds to TRBD2 (6 bases). The CDR3 totals 12 residues. Germline V lookup: CDR1 SGHTA, CDR2 FQGTGA. V lost 5 bases and J lost 8, with 11 bases in between. The CDR3 DNA follows: TGTGCCAGCAGCGGGGACTCGATTACGCAGTATTTT. It translates to CASSGDSITQYF.

This chain connects TRBV11-3 to TRBJ2-7, with 8 bases fitting TRBD1. V was clipped by 8 bases and J by 3 bases; unmatched bases: 9. CDR3 length equals 14 residues. Germline CDR1 reads SGHNT; CDR2 reads YENEEA. CDR3 nucleotides: TGTGCCAGCCGGTCCGGACAGGGAGGCTACGAGCAGTACTTC. Translated, it gives CASRSGQGGYEQYF.

The chain couples TRBV2 to TRBJ2-1, with a weak D call TRBD2 (7 bases). The CDR3 consists of 14 residues. Deletions cut 10 bases from V and 2 bases from J, with 15 bases between. In germline, CDR1 is SNHLY, CDR2 FYNNEI. Written as DNA, the CDR3 is TGTGCCAAAAAAGGGGGGGATACCTACAATGAGCAGTTCTTC. Translating it yields CAKKGGDTYNEQFF. The full variable domain, in which reference TRBV2 and TRBJ2-1 provide the parts outside the CDR3, is EPEVTQTPSHQVTQMGQEVILRCVPISNHLYFYWYRQILGQKVEFLVSFYNNEISEKSEIFDDQFSVERPDGSNFTLKIRSTKLEDSAMYFCAKKGGDTYNEQFFGPGTRLTVL.

The gene calls are TRBV5-4 and TRBJ2-5, with 8 bases aligning to TRBD1. In germline, CDR1 is SGHNT, CDR2 YYREEE (reference sequence). V shed 3 bases, J shed 1 base, and the junction held 2 bases outside the gene matches. The CDR3 runs 14 residues. CDR3 sequence (DNA): TGTGCCAGCAGCTCGGGACAGGCCCAAGAGACCCAGTACTTC. It yields the protein CASSSGQAQETQYF.

The V and J genes are TRBV28 and TRBJ1-2; D might be TRBD1 (5 bases). V lost 5 bases and J 0 bases, leaving 10 bases between the germline ends. Germline lookup yields CDR1 MDHEN and CDR2 SYDVKM. CDR3 length: 14 residues. CDR3 bases: TGTGCCAGCAGTCCCAGGGATTCTAACTATGGCTACACCTTC. This encodes CASSPRDSNYGYTF.

The V call is TRBV7-9, the J call TRBJ2-7; 8 nucleotides match TRBD1. There are 16 residues in the CDR3. Germline values: CDR1 SEHNR, CDR2 FQNEAQ (reference sequence). J was trimmed by 3 bases and V by 1 base; bases with no gene match: 8. CDR3 coding DNA: TGTGCCAGCAGCTTAGTGTCGGCAGGGGGCTACTACGAGCAGTACTTC. Its translation: CASSLVSAGGYYEQYF.

A single count supports this clone. The J gene is TRBJ2-7, the V gene TRBV5-4; 9 positions agree with TRBD1. Germline assignment: CDR1 SGHNT and CDR2 YYREEE (reference sequence). This CDR3 spans 15 amino acids. J was trimmed by 4 bases and V by 5 bases; bases with no gene match: 10. CDR3 DNA: TGTGCCAGCAGGCCGAACAGGGGGCAAGGGTACGAGCAGTACTTC. Translating gives CASRPNRGQGYEQYF.

The chain has TRBV30 and TRBJ2-5; 12 bases fit TRBD1. Germline assignment: CDR1 GTSNPN and CDR2 SVGIG (reference sequence). V lost 4 bases, J lost 5 bases, and 8 bases stayed unmatched. The CDR3 has 15 amino acids. The CDR3 DNA reads as TGTGCCTGGACAGGGACAGGGGGCGCCGGGGAGACCCAGTACTTC. Protein sequence: CAWTGTGGAGETQYF.

Only one count was recorded for this clone. The chain links TRBV9 to TRBJ2-7; 10 nucleotides agree with TRBD1. V shed 4 bases, J shed 5 bases, and the junction held 9 bases outside the gene matches. Germline CDR1 SGDLS, CDR2 YYNGEE. This CDR3 contains 15 residues. The CDR3 coding sequence is TGTGCCAGCAGCCCCCCGGGACAGGGGTCCCACGAGCAGTACTTC. Its protein product is CASSPPGQGSHEQYF.

CDR3 sequence reads: CASSLAQGGGYEQYF. CDR3 bases: TGTGCCAGCAGCTTAGCGCAAGGGGGAGGGTACGAGCAGTACTTC. The chain carries TRBV7-9 and TRBJ2-7; the D gene is possibly TRBD2 (7 bases). The V gene lost 0 bases and the J gene lost 4 bases, with 13 bases spanning the gap. CDR3 length equals 15 residues. Germline-derived CDR1 and CDR2 are SEHNR and FQNEAQ (reference sequence).

This rearrangement joins TRBV28 to TRBJ2-5; TRBD1 agrees at 7 bases. With 6 bases clipped from V and 9 bases from J, the junction kept 7 bases outside the gene matches. Germline V gene data show CDR1 as MDHEN and CDR2 as SYDVKM. The CDR3 runs 12 residues. The CDR3 protein is CASRGQPGAQYF. In DNA, the CDR3 is TGTGCCAGCAGGGGACAGCCAGGGGCCCAGTACTTC.

The chain uses TRBV11-3 and TRBJ1-4, with 8 bases identical to TRBD1. The V gene's germline CDR1 is SGHNT and CDR2 YENEEA. The CDR3 is 15 amino acids. V shed 8 bases and J 7 bases; nucleotides not matched to a gene: 12. In DNA form, the CDR3 reads TGTGCCAGCTCACCTTCCGGGACAGGCGGTGAAAAACTGTTTTTT. Translating it yields CASSPSGTGGEKLFF.

The V gene is TRBV28, the J gene TRBJ1-2, with D hard to call. The V and J ends lost 3 bases and 8 bases respectively, with 22 bases between them. The V gene's germline CDR1 is MDHEN and CDR2 SYDVKM. The CDR3 loop spans 16 amino acids. CDR3 in DNA: TGTGCCAGCAGTTTGGACGGCGTTCTCTCCAGCGGGGGCTACACCTTC. It codes for CASSLDGVLSSGGYTF.

This clone was counted once. The chain has TRBV19 and TRBJ1-5, with D uncertain. Trimming took 6 bases from V and 7 from J, leaving 10 bases between them. Germline loops: CDR1 LNHDA, CDR2 SQIVND (reference sequence). This CDR3 is 12 amino acids long. In nucleotides, the CDR3 is TGTGCCAGTAGCGGGATTGGGCAGCCCCAGCATTTT. This translates into CASSGIGQPQHF.

V is TRBV7-9 and J is TRBJ1-1; TRBD1 matches 10 bases. This CDR3 has 15 amino acids. Trimming at V came to 4 bases and at J to 8 bases, leaving 10 bases not matched to a gene. The germline V gene has CDR1 SEHNR and CDR2 FQNEAQ (reference sequence). DNA for the CDR3: TGTGCCAGCAGCTCCCCCGGGACAGGGGATAAGGAAGCTTTCTTT. It specifies CASSSPGTGDKEAFF.

The chain joins TRBV7-9 to TRBJ2-3; weak D call: TRBD2 (5 bases). The CDR3 extends over 15 amino acids. Deletions cut 6 bases from V and 0 bases from J, with 13 bases between. Germline V gives CDR1 SEHNR, CDR2 FQNEAQ (reference sequence). The CDR3 sequence is CASSSRLASTDTQYF. For the CDR3, the DNA is TGTGCCAGCAGTTCACGCCTAGCTAGCACAGATACGCAGTATTTT.

The chain combines TRBV7-9 with TRBJ1-4, with 8 nucleotides matching TRBD1. The CDR3 has 14 residues. Trimming removed 3 bases from V and 6 bases from J; junction bases left unmatched: 3. Germline CDR1 SEHNR, CDR2 FQNEAQ (reference sequence). Here the CDR3 reads CASSFHRGDEKLFF. CDR3 coding DNA: TGTGCCAGCAGCTTTCACAGGGGGGATGAAAAACTGTTTTTT. Drawing the rest from reference TRBV7-9 and TRBJ1-4, the complete variable domain is DTGVSQNPRHKITKRGQNVTFRCDPISEHNRLYWYRQTLGQGPEFLTYFQNEAQLEKSRLLSDRFSAERPKGSFSTLEIQRTEQGDSAMYLCASSFHRGDEKLFFGSGTQLSVL.

The chain couples TRBV6-5 to TRBJ1-3, with 10 bases matching TRBD1. Trimming cost V 2 bases and J 5 bases; bases outside gene matches: 6. There are 16 residues in the CDR3. CDR1 and CDR2 (germline): MNHEY, SVGAGI. The CDR3: CASSYLTGGGRNTIYF. CDR3 nucleotide sequence: TGTGCCAGCAGTTACCTGACAGGGGGCGGGAGAAACACCATATATTTT.

The chain carries TRBV4-1 and TRBJ2-7; 7 bases map to TRBD2. Looked up from germline, CDR1 is MGHRA and CDR2 is YSYEKL. The V segment lost 0 bases and the J segment 6 bases; nucleotides outside the gene matches: 5. The CDR3 has 14 residues. CDR3 DNA: TGCGCCAGCAGCCAAGAACGGGCGGGGGTCGAGCAGTACTTC. As protein: CASSQERAGVEQYF.

V usage is TRBV11-1 and J usage is TRBJ2-5; 8 bases are shared with TRBD1. Per germline, CDR1 SGHAT and CDR2 FQDESV (reference sequence). With 4 bases clipped from V and 0 bases from J, the junction kept 7 bases outside the gene matches. This CDR3 contains 16 residues. CDR3 nucleotide sequence: TGTGCCAGCAGCTCCCGGGACAGGAGGTACCAAGAGACCCAGTACTTC. As protein: CASSSRDRRYQETQYF.

The chain recombines TRBV28 with TRBJ1-2, with 7 bases aligning to TRBD1. Germline V lookup: CDR1 MDHEN, CDR2 SYDVKM. V lost 8 bases and J lost 5; bases outside the gene matches: 8. The length of the CDR3 is 13 residues. This chain's CDR3 is CASGAGTDYGYTF. The CDR3 DNA sequence: TGTGCCAGCGGGGCCGGGACAGATTATGGCTACACCTTC.